The 8 T cell receptor beta chains reported below all come from one sample, sequenced in a study of siplizumab effects on memory and regulatory T cells. Produced via immunoSEQ multiplex PCR; TCRdb's table is partial and in-frame only. The sample lists about 100,000 clones; about 93% were seen once. The sequencing sample was made of non-Treg CD4+ T cells sorted from blood. The receptors come from a human donor in good health.

The chain links TRBV19 to TRBJ2-3, with unresolved D. V lost 3 bases and J 3 bases, leaving 16 bases between the germline ends. Germline V gene data show CDR1 as LNHDA and CDR2 as SQIVND (reference sequence). The CDR3 totals 16 residues. CDR3 bases: TGTGCCAGTAGTATCTCGTCAGGCAGTCGGACAGATACGCAGTATTTT. Its translation: CASSISSGSRTDTQYF. The whole variable domain, remainder taken from reference TRBV19 and TRBJ2-3, is DGGITQSPKYLFRKEGQNVTLSCEQNLNHDAMYWYRQDPGQGLRLIYYSQIVNDFQKGDIAEGYSVSREKKESFPLTVTSAQKNPTAFYLCASSISSGSRTDTQYFGPGTRLTVL.

This clone has a single count. This sequence joins TRBV10-1 and TRBJ2-2; TRBD1 matches at 9 bases. This CDR3 is 13 amino acids long. The V gene end was trimmed by 7 bases and the J gene end by 6 bases; junction bases not matched to a gene: 3. Germline lookup yields CDR1 WNHNN and CDR2 SYGVQD (reference sequence). CDR3 region: CASTDRGSGELFF. The CDR3 DNA is TGCGCCAGCACTGACAGGGGGTCCGGGGAGCTGTTTTTT.

The chain carries TRBV5-4 and TRBJ1-1, with 7 positions matching TRBD1. CDR3 length equals 16 residues. Per the germline V gene, CDR1 is SGHNT and CDR2 is YYREEE (reference sequence). J gave up 5 bases and V 0 bases, and 10 bases lay outside the gene matches. CDR3 residues: CASSLAGSGGSTEAFF. The CDR3 bases are TGTGCCAGCAGCTTGGCCGGGTCAGGGGGGAGTACTGAAGCTTTCTTT.

V usage is TRBV21-1 and J usage is TRBJ2-1; the listed D gene, TRBD2, was not tested against the DNA. TRBV21-1 is tagged as a pseudogene. This CDR3 is built from 20 residues. The CDR3 loop is CASSKVVWLLDVAFYNEQFF. The CDR3 DNA reads TGTGCCAGCAGCAAAGTAGTATGGCTTCTAGACGTAGCTTTCTACAATGAGCAGTTCTTC.

In its sample, this clone was seen once. The chain recombines TRBV10-1 with TRBJ2-7; 9 bases are shared with TRBD2. The CDR3 sequence is 17 residues long. After removal of 8 bases from V and 5 bases from J, the junction contained 19 bases not matched to a gene. Germline values: CDR1 WNHNN, CDR2 SYGVQD (reference sequence). This chain's CDR3 is CASPSPPSGKLHDEQYF. The CDR3 DNA sequence: TGCGCCAGCCCCTCCCCCCCTAGCGGGAAACTTCACGACGAGCAGTACTTC.

The V gene is TRBV11-1, the J gene TRBJ2-2; D is ambiguous. Trimming took 3 bases from V and 4 from J, leaving 9 bases between them. The CDR3 sequence is 14 residues long. Germline lookup yields CDR1 SGHAT and CDR2 FQDESV (reference sequence). CDR3: CASSFGLVTGELFF. The CDR3 nucleotides are TGTGCCAGCAGCTTCGGGTTGGTCACCGGGGAGCTGTTTTTT.

The CDR3 is CATSRDLAQETQYF. As DNA, the CDR3 is TGTGCCACCAGCAGAGATCTGGCCCAAGAGACCCAGTACTTC. This chain links TRBV15 with TRBJ2-5, with D unclear. V was pared by 0 bases and J by 1 base, with 6 bases between. This CDR3 contains 14 residues. Per the germline V gene, CDR1 is LNHNV and CDR2 is YYDKDF (reference sequence).

This clone was detected only once. The CDR3 region is CASSFLINQPQHF. The CDR3 DNA reads TGTGCCAGCAGTTTTTTAATAAACCAGCCCCAGCATTTT. V usage is TRBV6-5 and J usage is TRBJ1-5; D call uncertain. V lost 4 bases, J lost 7 bases, and 11 bases lay in between. The CDR3 totals 13 residues. Germline loops: CDR1 MNHEY, CDR2 SVGAGI.